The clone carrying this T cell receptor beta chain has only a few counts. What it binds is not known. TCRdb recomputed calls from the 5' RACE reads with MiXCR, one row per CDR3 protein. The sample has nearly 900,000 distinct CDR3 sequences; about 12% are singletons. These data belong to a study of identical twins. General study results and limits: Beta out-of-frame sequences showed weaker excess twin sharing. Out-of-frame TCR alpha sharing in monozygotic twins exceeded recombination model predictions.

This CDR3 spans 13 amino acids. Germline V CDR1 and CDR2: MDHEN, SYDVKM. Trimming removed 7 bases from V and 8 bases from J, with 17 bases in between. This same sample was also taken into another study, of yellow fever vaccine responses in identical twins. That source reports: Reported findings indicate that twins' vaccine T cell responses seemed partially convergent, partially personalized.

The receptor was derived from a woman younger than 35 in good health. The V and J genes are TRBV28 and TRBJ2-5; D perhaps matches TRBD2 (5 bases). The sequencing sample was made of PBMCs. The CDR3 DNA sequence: TGTGCCAGCAACTCGGGATTCGCGGATACCCAGTACTTC. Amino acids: CASNSGFADTQYF.